The clone carrying this T cell receptor beta chain was seen once. Its antigen is not identified. This record belongs to a study of immune evolution from preneoplasia to lung adenocarcinoma. Study-wide results and limits: From normal lung to invasive adenocarcinoma, top clone frequencies appeared to decrease.

Resections took place in Japan or China from about 2014 to 2017. Two lung cancer pathologists independently confirmed each histologic diagnosis. Measured with immunoSEQ multiplex PCR; TCRdb has only the in-frame clones, and not every one. This sample has roughly 6,600 clones; 78% occur once, and the top ten carry roughly 6.1%. V was cut by 4 bases and J by 4 bases, with 18 bases left in between. Germline V gene lookup returns CDR1 SGHRS and CDR2 YFSETQ. The CDR3 runs 16 residues. This chain connects TRBV5-1 to TRBJ2-1, with a tentative D call TRBD2 (6 bases). This TCR was recovered from a person aged 55-80 years with lung adenocarcinoma. The specimen was FFPE adjacent normal lung tissue. The DNA of the CDR3 is TGCGCCAGCAGCACAACCGGGACTGCACTTTACAATGAGCAGTTCTTC. It translates to CASSTTGTALYNEQFF.